This T cell receptor (beta chain) was identified during a study of cytomegalovirus exposure and HLA in healthy donors. The primer mix had 60 Vbeta and 13 Jbeta primers. Only in-frame clones appear in the TCRdb table, and some are missing; sequencing was by immunoSEQ multiplex PCR. The sample yields about 93,000 clones, about two thirds seen once. The germline V gene encodes CDR1 MNHNY and CDR2 SVGAGI (reference sequence). The CDR3 spans 12 residues. The germline V and J ends were trimmed by 3 bases and 5 bases, with 4 bases remaining between them. This clone came up a few times. The sequence came from a boy aged 5 to 17 in good health and CMV-seropositive. This chain uses TRBV6-6 with TRBJ1-4; D gene unclear. What was sequenced was PBMCs. In nucleotides, the CDR3 is TGTGCCAGCAGTTATTCAAATGAAAAACTGTTTTTT. This encodes CASSYSNEKLFF.